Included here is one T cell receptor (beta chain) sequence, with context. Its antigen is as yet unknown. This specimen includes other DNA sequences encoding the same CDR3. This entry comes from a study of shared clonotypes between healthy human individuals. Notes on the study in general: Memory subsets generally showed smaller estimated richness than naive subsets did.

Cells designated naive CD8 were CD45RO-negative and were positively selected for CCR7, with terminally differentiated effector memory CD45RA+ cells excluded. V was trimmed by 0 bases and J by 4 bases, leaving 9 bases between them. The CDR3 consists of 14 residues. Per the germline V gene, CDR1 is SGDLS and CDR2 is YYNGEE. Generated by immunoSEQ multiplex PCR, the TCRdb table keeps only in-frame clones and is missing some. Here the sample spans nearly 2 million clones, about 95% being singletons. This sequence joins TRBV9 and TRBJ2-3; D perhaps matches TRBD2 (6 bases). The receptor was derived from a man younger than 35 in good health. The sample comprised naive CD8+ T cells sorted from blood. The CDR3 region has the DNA TGTGCCAGCAGCGTAGCCGGGGGTGCAGATACGCAGTATTTT. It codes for CASSVAGGADTQYF.